This T cell receptor beta chain was obtained from a study of spatial heterogeneity in lung cancer. Specified time point: sample taken at primary tumor resection. The donors, more than 55 patients with untreated early-stage non-small cell lung cancer, provided the samples. TCRs were sequenced from unsorted whole RNA of tumor, nontumor lung or PBMC. This clonotype is categorized as medium-sized. Its antigen is currently unknown. Because this beta chain is a stray read in a library intended to capture alpha chains, its abundance should not be given much weight. This CDR3 is built from 15 residues. Germline V gives CDR1 SGHNT, CDR2 YENEEA. V dropped 7 bases and J dropped 5; count of bases not matched to a gene: 9. General study findings and limits: The recorded estimate of tumor T cell coverage is 6% to 9% for alpha chains and 11% to 15% for beta chains. Counts that tracked tumor mutation counts were those of expanded intratumoral alpha and beta TCRs.

TCR cDNA molecules were tagged individually, and each one carried a unique molecular identifier. One entry per CDR3 protein results from TCRdb running MiXCR on the 5' RACE reads. The sample holds about 6,800 distinct CDR3 sequences; more than 13% are singletons and the top ten take about 10%. This receptor was taken from a male donor with early-stage non-small cell lung cancer. The chain uses TRBV11-3 and TRBJ2-2, with 8 bases aligning to TRBD2. Specimen: lung tumor tissue, collected at surgery. In nucleotides, the CDR3 is TGTGCCAGCACCCTTGGGGGACTAGAGACCGGGGAGCTGTTTTTT. Translation gives CASTLGGLETGELFF.